These T cell receptor beta chains were read from a single sample in a study of cytomegalovirus exposure and HLA in healthy donors. The method was immunoSEQ multiplex PCR; TCRdb's version includes in-frame clones alone and lacks a portion of them. The sample lists more than 90,000 clones; approximately 78% were seen once. Sequenced: PBMCs. These receptor sequences come from a woman aged 55-70 years in good health and CMV-seronegative. The CDR3 runs from the conserved cysteine through the conserved F or W. The D gene is left open where the match is weak. Expanded clones get a size class; other rows say once, few or many, or leave the size out.

TRBD2 | - | TRBJ2-2 | TRBV10-3 | TGTGCCATCAGTGGAAGCGAGCGGGGGACCGGGGAGCTGTTTTTT | CAISGSERGTGELFF
- | few | TRBJ1-1 | TRBV10-2 | TGCGCCAGCAGATCATCGAGGTACACTGAAGCTTTCTTT | CASRSSRYTEAFF
TRBD1 | - | TRBJ1-5 | TRBV19 | TGTGCCAGTAGTATAACAGGGGGCAAAGTGGTAAACCAGCCCCAGCATTTT | CASSITGGKVVNQPQHF
- | few | TRBJ2-1 | TRBV28 | TGTGCCAGCAGTTTATCGTCGTTATACAATGAGCAGTTCTTC | CASSLSSLYNEQFF
TRBD2 | - | TRBJ2-5 | TRBV19 | TGTGCCAGTAGCGCCCGAGCGGGAGAAGCCAGGCAGACCCAGTACTTC | CASSARAGEARQTQYF
- | - | TRBJ2-5 | TRBV2 | TGTGCCAGCAGTGATAACGGGCTAGCACAAGAGACCCAGTACTTC | CASSDNGLAQETQYF
TRBD2 | - | TRBJ2-7 | TRBV5-1 | TGCGCCAGCAGCTTGGGACTAGCGGGGGCCCGCTCCTACGAGCAGTACTTC | CASSLGLAGARSYEQYF
TRBD1 | - | TRBJ1-3 | TRBV30 | TGTGCCTGGAGTGTAGGACAGGGGAACACCATATATTTT | CAWSVGQGNTIYF
- | - | TRBJ2-1 | TRBV6-6 | TGTGCCAGCAGTTACGGGGGCGTCCACAATGAGCAGTTCTTC | CASSYGGVHNEQFF
TRBD1 | - | TRBJ1-2 | TRBV5-6 | TGTGCCAGCAGCTTGGACGGGGACAGGGGTGATGGCTACACCTTC | CASSLDGDRGDGYTF
TRBD1 | few | TRBJ1-1 | TRBV4-3 | TGCGCCAGCAGCCAACCCGGGACAGGGGGCATAGGCACTGAAGCTTTCTTT | CASSQPGTGGIGTEAFF
- | - | TRBJ1-1 | TRBV4-1 | TGCGCCAGCAGCCAAGATGAGACAGCGCAGACTGAAGCTTTCTTT | CASSQDETAQTEAFF
TRBD2 | - | TRBJ2-7 | TRBV29-1 | TGCAGCGTGGGGGGGAACGATGCCGGACTAGCGGGAGACTCCTACGAGCAGTACTTC | CSVGGNDAGLAGDSYEQYF
- | - | TRBJ1-1 | TRBV11-2 | TGTGCCAGCAGCTTAGTCCCGCAGAAGAACACTGAAGCTTTCTTT | CASSLVPQKNTEAFF
TRBD1 | - | TRBJ2-7 | TRBV5-1 | TGCGCCAGCAGGAGGGGGCCAGCCTACGAGCAGTACTTC | CASRRGPAYEQYF
- | - | TRBJ2-1 | TRBV6-5 | TGTGCCAGCAGTCCCAACAGTGATGAGCAGTTCTTC | CASSPNSDEQFF
- | - | TRBJ2-7 | TRBV15 | TGTGCCACCAGCAGTAGAGGGAGTTCGTCCGAGCAGTACTTC | CATSSRGSSSEQYF
- | - | TRBJ2-2 | TRBV2 | TGTGCCAGCAGTGTAGGTCTGGGGCGCTTTACCGGGGAGCTGTTTTTT | CASSVGLGRFTGELFF
TRBD1 | - | TRBJ1-6 | TRBV9 | TGTGCCAGCAGCCCCCAGACAGGGAACTTATATAATTCACCCCTCCACTTT | CASSPQTGNLYNSPLHF
- | few | TRBJ2-1 | TRBV15 | TGTGCCACCAGCAGAGGAGTGGCCGGAGGGAGAAATGAGCAGTTCTTC | CATSRGVAGGRNEQFF